The 2 T cell receptor beta chains given below trace back to one sample, sequenced in a study of blood T cells in healthy people across ages. A sample-barcoded 5' primer and a J-beta primer mix were used in a second PCR of roughly 6 to 12 cycles. TCRdb fed the 5' RACE reads into MiXCR, producing one record per CDR3 protein. The profile covers fewer than 2,000,000 distinct CDR3 sequences, with about two fifths appearing a single time and around 23% taken by the ten largest. The material sequenced was blood. The source of these receptors is a human donor in good health.

This clonotype has at least ten counts. The V and J genes are TRBV7-9 and TRBJ2-1; 7 bases line up with TRBD1. Per the germline V gene, CDR1 is SEHNR and CDR2 is FQNEAQ (reference sequence). V shed 3 bases and J 0 bases; nucleotides not matched to a gene: 5. The CDR3 loop spans 16 amino acids. This CDR3 is CASSLRGPSSYNEQFF. The CDR3 nucleotides read TGTGCCAGCAGCTTGAGGGGGCCGAGCTCCTACAATGAGCAGTTCTTC.

The CDR3 here is CASSYYRDQPQHF. CDR3 nucleotide sequence: TGTGCCAGCAGTTACTATAGGGATCAGCCCCAGCATTTT. The chain couples TRBV6-2 or TRBV6-3 to TRBJ1-5; no reliable D call. In germline, CDR1 is MNHEY, CDR2 SVGEGT. V was pared by 1 base and J by 5 bases, with 6 bases between. The CDR3 covers 13 residues.